The source of this T cell receptor beta chain is a study of shared clonotypes between healthy human individuals. Whole-study results and caveats: Across four donors, naive CD4 shared 4.5% to 6%, naive CD8 more than 3%, memory CD4 roughly 2.3%, memory CD8 0.35% to 0.5%. Non-shared clonotypes had lower generation probabilities than clonotypes shared by all four sorted-subset donors.

A remark on this clone: The antigen is unknown. At the DNA level, this CDR3 is encoded by other sequences in the same sample as well.

Each subset's genomic DNA was split evenly across several immunoSEQ plates. Per the original data handling: Owing to the provision of junction-only sequences devoid of quality scores by immunoSEQ, filtering differed. Repertoires were generated with immunoSEQ multiplex PCR, while TCRdb's copy carries only in-frame clones and drops some. Clone size and the V and J calls come from that table; the DNA yielded D and trimming. The sample lists around 2.5 million clones, more than 85% seen once, with about 0.34% in the top ten. V shed 7 bases and J shed 0 bases, with 9 bases lying between them. Germline assignment: CDR1 MNHNS and CDR2 SASEGT. This CDR3 has 14 amino acids.

The J gene is TRBJ1-4, the V gene TRBV6-1, with D possibly being TRBD1 (5 bases). This clonotype was obtained from a man aged 18 to 35 in good health. Some clones in this sample may be carry-over from other donors' samples. Sequences were obtained from naive CD4+ T cells from PBMCs. Specified subset: CD45RA+ positively selected. CDR3 sequence: CASNQGPTNEKLFF. The DNA of the CDR3 is TGTGCCAGCAACCAGGGCCCAACTAATGAAAAACTGTTTTTT.